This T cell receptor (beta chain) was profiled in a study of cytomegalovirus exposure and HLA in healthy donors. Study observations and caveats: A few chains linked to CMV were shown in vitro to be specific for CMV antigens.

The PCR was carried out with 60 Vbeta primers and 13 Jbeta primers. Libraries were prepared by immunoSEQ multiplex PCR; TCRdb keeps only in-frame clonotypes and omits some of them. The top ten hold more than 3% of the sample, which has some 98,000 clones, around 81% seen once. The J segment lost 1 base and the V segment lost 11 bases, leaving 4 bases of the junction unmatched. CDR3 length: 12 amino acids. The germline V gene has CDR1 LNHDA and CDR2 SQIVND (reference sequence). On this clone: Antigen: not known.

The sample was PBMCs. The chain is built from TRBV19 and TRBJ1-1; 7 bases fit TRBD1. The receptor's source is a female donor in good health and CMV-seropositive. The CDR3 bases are TGTGCCGGCAACAGGGGGAACACTGAAGCTTTCTTT. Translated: CAGNRGNTEAFF.